This TCR beta chain appears in the sequencing data of a study of T-cell reconstitution after alpha-beta-depleted transplantation in children. Preparing the TCRbeta library involved the use of unique molecular identifiers. Each CDR3 protein gets one entry after TCRdb re-called the PCR reads with MiXCR. The sample lists over 400,000 distinct CDR3 sequences, under 15% seen once, with around 6.1% in the top ten. From germline, CDR1 is SQVTM and CDR2 ANQGSEA. This CDR3 spans 13 amino acids. The V and J ends lost 6 bases and 4 bases, in that order; junction bases with no gene match: 4. The sequences come from PBMCs from the stem cell graft donor, collected from the stem cell graft. This sequence originates from a human donor who donated a stem cell graft to a child with combined immunodeficiency. V and J are TRBV29-1 and TRBJ2-7; 12 positions match TRBD2. The CDR3 loop is CSVETSGSYEQYF. The DNA of the CDR3 is TGCAGCGTAGAGACTAGCGGGAGTTACGAGCAGTACTTC.